Presented here are 18 T cell receptor beta chains from one specimen sequenced in a study of PD-1 blockade in classical Hodgkin lymphoma. Every patient was affected by relapse after autologous stem cell transplantation, while exposure to brentuximab vedotin was not uniform. Produced via immunoSEQ multiplex PCR; TCRdb's table is partial and in-frame only. The sample carries approximately 12,000 clones, about 80% recorded once. The sequencing here drew on peripheral blood mononuclear cells (PBMCs), taken at baseline. The source of these receptors is a human donor with classical Hodgkin lymphoma.

This clone was observed once. This chain joins TRBV18 and TRBJ2-7; D might be TRBD1 (6 bases). CDR3 length equals 14 residues. The V gene lost 3 bases and the J gene lost 2 bases, with 11 bases spanning the gap. Germline V lookup: CDR1 KGHSH, CDR2 LQKENI. CDR3 DNA sequence: TGTGCCAGCTCACCGCCAAGGACAGCCTACGAGCAGTACTTC. Translated: CASSPPRTAYEQYF.

The V gene is TRBV5-5, the J gene TRBJ1-5; D not resolved. The CDR3 is 14 residues long. V was clipped by 0 bases and J by 2 bases, with 6 bases between them. Germline CDR1 SGHKS, CDR2 YYEKEE (reference sequence). The CDR3 sequence is CASSLARGNQPQHF. The CDR3 bases are TGTGCCAGCAGCTTGGCCCGGGGCAATCAGCCCCAGCATTTT.

The rearrangement links TRBV7-2 to TRBJ2-2; unclear D gene. CDR1 SGHTA and CDR2 FQGNSA come from the germline V gene. Between the trimmed V and J ends, which lost 5 bases and 5 bases, there was a span of 12 bases. The length of the CDR3 is 14 residues. In DNA form, the CDR3 reads TGTGCCAGCAGCCCAAGGTCCGGAACCGGGGAGCTGTTTTTT. It codes for CASSPRSGTGELFF.

This sequence joins TRBV19 and TRBJ1-1; D is unresolved. The CDR3 runs to 15 residues. V lost 4 bases and J 1 base, leaving 13 bases between the germline ends. CDR1 is LNHDA and CDR2 is SQIVND in the germline V gene (reference sequence). The CDR3, as DNA: TGTGCCAGTAGTAAAAAGACGGCGGGGAACACTGAAGCTTTCTTT. Its protein product is CASSKKTAGNTEAFF.

The chain combines TRBV6-1 with TRBJ1-1; no reliable D call. With 2 bases removed from V and 7 bases from J, the gap between germline ends came to 8 bases. Germline CDR1 and CDR2: MNHNS and SASEGT. This CDR3 region has 12 residues. The CDR3: CASSERRLEAFF. The CDR3 nucleotides are TGTGCCAGCAGTGAACGGCGTCTTGAAGCTTTCTTT.

The chain couples TRBV7-3 to TRBJ1-2, with 12 bases that match TRBD1. J was trimmed by 5 bases and V by 3 bases; bases with no gene match: 1. Germline-derived CDR1 and CDR2 are SGHTA and FQGTGA. The CDR3 sequence is 14 residues long. CDR3 residues: CASSLGQGAYGYTF. For the CDR3, the DNA is TGTGCCAGCAGCTTGGGACAGGGGGCGTATGGCTACACCTTC.

This clone was recorded once. The CDR3 region has the DNA TGCGCCAGCAGCTTGGGGGCAATATTAGATACGCAGTATTTT. As protein: CASSLGAILDTQYF. The chain uses TRBV5-1 and TRBJ2-3; D not resolved. Germline values: CDR1 SGHRS, CDR2 YFSETQ. The CDR3 has 14 amino acids. V lost 0 bases to trimming and J lost 5 bases, with 10 bases between them.

The V and J genes are TRBV11-2 and TRBJ2-7; TRBD1 matches 7 bases. Germline values: CDR1 SGHAT, CDR2 FQNNGV. The V gene end was trimmed by 3 bases and the J gene end by 2 bases; junction bases not matched to a gene: 7. This CDR3 contains 15 residues. The CDR3 protein is CASSFPTGVAYEQYF. The CDR3 DNA reads TGTGCCAGCAGCTTCCCCACAGGGGTTGCCTACGAGCAGTACTTC.

The rearrangement uses TRBV6-1 and TRBJ2-5, with TRBD1 as a possible D gene (6 bases). V was clipped by 11 bases and J by 5 bases, with 15 bases between them. The length of the CDR3 is 12 residues. Germline CDR1 reads MNHNS; CDR2 reads SASEGT. CDR3 nucleotide sequence: TGTGCCGTCGACTACAGGGTTGAGACCCAGTACTTC. Encoded protein: CAVDYRVETQYF.

The chain joins TRBV21-1 to TRBJ2-7; the DNA was not used to check the table's D call, TRBD1. TRBV21-1 is tagged as a pseudogene. The CDR3 consists of 12 residues. CDR3 DNA sequence: TGTGCCAGCCGGGACAGCGCTTACGAGCAGTACTTC. Its translation: CASRDSAYEQYF.

The V and J genes are TRBV25-1 and TRBJ2-7; 7 bases match TRBD2. The CDR3 loop spans 16 amino acids. J lost 2 bases, V lost 2 bases, and 9 bases had no gene match. The germline CDR1 and CDR2 sequences are MGHDK and SYGVNS. The DNA for the CDR3 is TGTGCCAGCAGTGAAAGGAGGACGGGGGGAACCTACGAGCAGTACTTC. As protein: CASSERRTGGTYEQYF.

J is TRBJ1-3 and V is TRBV4-3; possible D gene TRBD1, 6 bases. Trimming pared 0 bases from V and 0 bases from J, leaving 15 bases between. CDR1 is LGHNA, CDR2 YSLEER, per germline. This CDR3 spans 18 amino acids. The CDR3 nucleotides are TGCGCCAGCAGCCAAGATTGGGGGGCACATATCTCTGGAAACACCATATATTTT. Its translation: CASSQDWGAHISGNTIYF.

This clone was recorded only once. The V gene is TRBV5-1, the J gene TRBJ2-5; TRBD1 might be the D (6 bases). The CDR3 consists of 14 residues. V was clipped by 4 bases and J by 5 bases, with 15 bases between them. Germline CDR1 is SGHRS and CDR2 is YFSETQ. The CDR3 nucleotides read TGCGCCAGCAGCCTTTACGGGACAACGGAGACCCAGTACTTC. Translating it yields CASSLYGTTETQYF.

The genes are TRBV10-3 and TRBJ1-2; D gene uncertain. The CDR3 has 12 amino acids. From germline, CDR1 is ENHRY and CDR2 SYGVKD. Trimming took off 8 bases at V and 3 bases at J, with 10 bases between the two ends. The CDR3 region has the DNA TGTGCCATCTCAGGACGGTACTATGGCTACACCTTC. Translated, it gives CAISGRYYGYTF.

This clone occurred once. The chain is built from TRBV7-2 and TRBJ2-1; 7 bases line up with TRBD2. CDR1 is SGHTA, CDR2 FQGNSA, per germline. CDR3 length: 13 residues. V trimming: 2 bases; J trimming: 9 bases; junction bases outside the gene matches: 4. CDR3 amino acids: CASSLTRGSEQFF. As DNA, the CDR3 is TGTGCCAGCAGCTTAACGCGGGGGAGTGAGCAGTTCTTC.

This clone showed up just once. The chain joins TRBV6-5 to TRBJ2-1, with D perhaps TRBD2 (6 bases). Germline V gene sequence: CDR1 MNHEY, CDR2 SVGAGI. The V gene lost 9 bases and the J gene lost 8 bases, with 20 bases spanning the gap. The CDR3 sequence is 14 residues long. CDR3 DNA: TGTGCCAGTCGTATTGCGGGGAAGTACGATGAGCAGTTCTTC. Encoded protein: CASRIAGKYDEQFF.

A few counts support this clone. The gene calls are TRBV10-2 and TRBJ1-1; D gene ambiguous. Between the trimmed V and J ends, which lost 3 bases and 0 bases, there was a span of 11 bases. The CDR3 loop spans 15 amino acids. The germline V gene has CDR1 WSHSY and CDR2 SAAADI. In nucleotides, the CDR3 is TGCGCCAGCAGTGACGGACGGATTATGAACACTGAAGCTTTCTTT. Translated: CASSDGRIMNTEAFF.

By frequency in the sample, this clone is medium-sized. CDR3 DNA sequence: TGTGCCAGCAGTTTTCTTAGGGGGGATGGGAACACTGAAGCTTTCTTT. Amino acid sequence: CASSFLRGDGNTEAFF. The V gene is TRBV28, the J gene TRBJ1-1, with a weak D call TRBD1 (6 bases). Trimming took off 3 bases at V and 1 base at J, with 15 bases between the two ends. The length of the CDR3 is 16 residues. CDR1 MDHEN and CDR2 SYDVKM come from the germline V gene.